One and the same sample provided the 21 T cell receptor beta chains below, sequenced in a study. TCRdb itself ran the RT-PCR reads through MiXCR, one entry per CDR3 protein. The data hold almost 700,000 distinct CDR3 sequences, with 13% to 15% observed a single time. What was sequenced was memory CD4+ T cells from blood. All receptors come from a female donor in good health, serving as a healthy control.

This clonotype was detected only a few times. The CDR3 bases are TGTGCCAGCAGTATAGACAGGGGCCCCACAGATACGCAGTATTTT. Translated: CASSIDRGPTDTQYF. This rearrangement joins TRBV12-3 or TRBV12-4 to TRBJ2-3; the match to TRBD1 covers 8 bases. The CDR3 totals 15 residues. V dropped 5 bases and J dropped 2; count of bases not matched to a gene: 6.

This clonotype was seen a few times. This chain uses TRBV5-1 with TRBJ2-5; 8 bases are shared with TRBD1. Germline CDR1 and CDR2: SGHRS and YFSETQ. The ends lost 1 base at V and 5 bases at J; junction bases unmatched: 10. The CDR3 extends over 16 amino acids. CDR3 in amino acids: CASSLQTGTGKETQYF. DNA for the CDR3: TGCGCCAGCAGCTTGCAAACCGGGACAGGCAAGGAGACCCAGTACTTC.

This clonotype was detected only a few times. The chain's CDR3 is CSATDSGRGDTQYF. CDR3 bases: TGCAGTGCTACTGATAGCGGGAGAGGGGATACGCAGTATTTT. The V gene is TRBV20-1, the J gene TRBJ2-3; 9 bases line up with TRBD2. The ends lost 4 bases at V and 6 bases at J; junction bases unmatched: 8. Germline V gene sequence: CDR1 DFQATT, CDR2 SNEGSKA (reference sequence). The CDR3 spans 14 residues.

The rearrangement joins TRBV12-3 or TRBV12-4 to TRBJ1-1, with a tentative D call TRBD1 (5 bases). Trimming removed 6 bases at V and 5 bases at J, with 13 bases between. CDR3 length: 13 amino acids. Here the CDR3 reads CASSPQEGTEAFF. CDR3 DNA sequence: TGTGCCAGCAGCCCTCAGGAGGGGACTGAAGCTTTCTTT.

This chain connects TRBV20-1 to TRBJ2-5; D ambiguous. Germline CDR1 reads DFQATT; CDR2 reads SNEGSKA (reference sequence). CDR3 length: 13 amino acids. Between the trimmed V and J ends, which lost 5 bases and 0 bases, there was a span of 10 bases. The CDR3 nucleotides read TGCAGTGCTCCCGACACCAACCAAGAGACCCAGTACTTC. As protein: CSAPDTNQETQYF.

This clonotype was picked up many times. V is TRBV9 and J is TRBJ2-7; possible D gene TRBD2, 6 bases. With 4 bases removed from V and 5 bases from J, the gap between germline ends came to 16 bases. The CDR3 length is 14 residues. Germline V CDR1 and CDR2: SGDLS, YYNGEE. This CDR3 is CASSLRDVDNEQYF. The DNA of the CDR3 is TGTGCCAGCAGCCTGCGGGACGTCGACAACGAGCAGTACTTC.

This clonotype was seen repeatedly, ten times or more. The chain is built from TRBV10-2 and TRBJ2-3; perhaps TRBD2 as D (6 bases). Germline V gene sequence: CDR1 WSHSY, CDR2 SAAADI. This CDR3 comprises 15 residues. Trimming left V 6 bases short and J 4 bases short, with 17 bases between. This CDR3 reads CASSPAGSRADTQYF. CDR3 DNA: TGCGCCAGCAGCCCGGCCGGGAGTAGGGCAGATACGCAGTATTTT.

V and J are TRBV2 and TRBJ2-5; 7 bases line up with TRBD1. This CDR3 has 14 residues. CDR1 and CDR2 from the germline V gene are SNHLY and FYNNEI. J gave up 4 bases and V 5 bases, and 7 bases lay outside the gene matches. The CDR3 nucleotides read TGTGCCAGCAGTATACAGGGGTTGGGAGAGACCCAGTACTTC. As protein: CASSIQGLGETQYF.

V gene TRBV10-3 combines with J gene TRBJ1-3; unclear D gene. The length of the CDR3 is 14 residues. The germline V gene encodes CDR1 ENHRY and CDR2 SYGVKD. Trimming took 7 bases from V and 4 from J, leaving 14 bases between them. The CDR3 DNA reads TGTGCCATCACCCTGGCCTTACCCGGAAACACCATATATTTT. Translating it yields CAITLALPGNTIYF.

The gene calls are TRBV9 and TRBJ2-3; D unclear. The CDR3 runs 14 residues. Germline loops: CDR1 SGDLS, CDR2 YYNGEE. V gave up 4 bases and J gave up 0 bases, with 9 bases separating them. For the CDR3, the DNA is TGTGCCAGCAGCACAGAAACTAGCACAGATACGCAGTATTTT. It specifies CASSTETSTDTQYF.

V is TRBV18 and J is TRBJ2-7; D is unclear. CDR1 and CDR2 (germline): KGHSH, LQKENI. The length of the CDR3 is 15 residues. V was pared by 0 bases and J by 2 bases, with 11 bases between. Here the CDR3 reads CASSPPNSKAYEQYF. DNA of the CDR3: TGTGCCAGCTCACCACCGAACAGTAAAGCCTACGAGCAGTACTTC.

This clonotype turned up a few times. The rearrangement links TRBV7-3 to TRBJ2-2; D possibly matches TRBD1 or TRBD2 (5 bases each). Germline V gives CDR1 SGHTA, CDR2 FQGTGA. This CDR3 is 16 amino acids long. With 1 base removed from V and 8 bases from J, the gap between germline ends came to 17 bases. The CDR3 bases are TGTGCCAGCAGCTTAAGCCCGGGGACGACACCTGGGGAGCTGTTTTTT. Its protein is CASSLSPGTTPGELFF.

There are many counts of this clonotype. This sequence joins TRBV9 and TRBJ2-3; 10 positions agree with TRBD2. In germline, CDR1 is SGDLS, CDR2 YYNGEE. V was pared by 0 bases and J by 4 bases, with 5 bases of the junction left unmatched. The CDR3 contains 16 residues. CDR3 nucleotides: TGTGCCAGCAGCGTAGATGGCCTAGCGGGAGCAGATACGCAGTATTTT. It yields the protein CASSVDGLAGADTQYF.

The DNA for the CDR3 is TGTGCCAGCAGTGCGACAGGGGGAAACAATGAGCAGTTCTTC. Translating gives CASSATGGNNEQFF. The chain uses TRBV2 and TRBJ2-1; 9 bases agree with TRBD1. Germline assignment: CDR1 SNHLY and CDR2 FYNNEI. This CDR3 has 14 amino acids. Trimming took 4 bases from V and 5 from J; bases not matched to a gene: 3.

The chain carries TRBV5-5 and TRBJ2-3, with D possibly being TRBD1 (6 bases). The ends were cut back, 4 bases at V and 5 bases at J, with 11 bases in the middle. The CDR3 extends over 13 amino acids. Germline assignment: CDR1 SGHKS and CDR2 YYEKEE (reference sequence). DNA for the CDR3: TGTGCCAGCAGCCCAGGGGAAGTAGATACGCAGTATTTT. The encoded protein is CASSPGEVDTQYF.

This sequence joins TRBV24-1 and TRBJ2-3, with TRBD1 matching 8 bases. Germline V CDR1 and CDR2: KGHDR, SFDVKD. The CDR3 length is 15 residues. V lost 4 bases to trimming and J lost 6 bases; unmatched junction nucleotides: 8. Here the CDR3 reads CATSDPGQGADTQYF. DNA of the CDR3: TGTGCCACCAGTGACCCTGGACAGGGAGCGGATACGCAGTATTTT.

This clonotype was detected only a few times. J is TRBJ1-4 and V is TRBV10-3; D is perhaps TRBD1 (6 bases). The CDR3 runs to 13 residues. Germline-derived CDR1 and CDR2 are ENHRY and SYGVKD. Trimming removed 5 bases at V and 8 bases at J, with 12 bases between. The CDR3 here is CAISTGTEEKLFF. Here the CDR3 DNA reads TGTGCCATCAGTACAGGGACGGAAGAAAAACTGTTTTTT.

This clonotype came up a few times. This chain joins TRBV28 and TRBJ2-7; D is possibly TRBD1 or TRBD2 (6 bases each). The CDR3 length is 14 residues. In germline, CDR1 is MDHEN, CDR2 SYDVKM. Trimming shortened V by 7 bases and J by 4 bases, and 17 bases separated the two germline ends. The CDR3 DNA follows: TGTGCCAGCAACCCCGGGGGCGGGTGGTACGAGCAGTACTTC. Translating it yields CASNPGGGWYEQYF.

Worth noting for this clonotype: A much bigger clone sits one base away, suggesting this may be a read error. The chain has TRBV6-4 and TRBJ2-5; D is undetermined. Germline V CDR1 and CDR2: MRHNA, SNTAGT. Trimming stripped 5 bases from V and 4 bases from J, with 11 bases between. This CDR3 has 13 residues. CDR3 nucleotides: TGTGCCAGCAGTTACGAGCTAGGAGAGACCCAGTACTTC. Amino acids: CASSYELGETQYF.

The chain uses TRBV4-3 and TRBJ2-4; 10 bases agree with TRBD1. The CDR3 covers 17 residues. With 4 bases clipped from V and 2 bases from J, the junction kept 8 bases outside the gene matches. Per germline, CDR1 LGHNA and CDR2 YSLEER. The CDR3 sequence is CASSPGQGEISKNIQYF. Written as DNA, the CDR3 is TGCGCCAGCAGCCCAGGACAGGGGGAGATATCCAAAAACATTCAGTACTTC.

In this sample, this clonotype turned up many times. V is TRBV20-1 and J is TRBJ2-1, with D possibly matching TRBD2 (6 bases). CDR3 length equals 13 residues. Germline values: CDR1 DFQATT, CDR2 SNEGSKA (reference sequence). V gave up 3 bases and J gave up 6 bases, with 12 bases separating them. The CDR3 protein is CSASPGVLNEQFF. The CDR3, as DNA: TGCAGTGCTAGTCCGGGAGTCCTCAATGAGCAGTTCTTC.